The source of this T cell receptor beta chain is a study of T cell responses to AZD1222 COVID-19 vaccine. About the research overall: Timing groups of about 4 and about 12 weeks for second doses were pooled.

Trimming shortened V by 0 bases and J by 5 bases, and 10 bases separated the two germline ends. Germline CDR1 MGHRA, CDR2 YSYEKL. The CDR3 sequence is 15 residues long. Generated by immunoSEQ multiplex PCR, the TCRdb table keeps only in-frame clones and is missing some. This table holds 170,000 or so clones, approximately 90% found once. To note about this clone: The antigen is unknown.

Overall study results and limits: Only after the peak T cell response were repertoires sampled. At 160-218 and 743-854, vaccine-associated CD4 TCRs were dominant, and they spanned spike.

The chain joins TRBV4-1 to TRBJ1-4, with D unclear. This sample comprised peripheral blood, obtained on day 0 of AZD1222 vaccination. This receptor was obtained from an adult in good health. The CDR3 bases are TGCGCCAGCAGCCAAGAACCCCTTCAAAATGAAAAACTGTTTTTT. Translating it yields CASSQEPLQNEKLFF.